This T cell receptor beta chain stems from a study of lymphopenia after photon versus proton radiotherapy. To note about this clone: Its antigen remains unidentified.

Overall study results and limits: Under photons, naive T cells and diversity fell while effector/memory populations rose.

Some clones are missing from TCRdb's copy, which holds only in-frame ones; the method was immunoSEQ multiplex PCR. The data show 60,000 to 75,000 clones, with roughly 86% seen just once and about 2% held by the top ten. The CDR3 runs 15 residues. In germline, CDR1 is MNHNS, CDR2 SASEGT. Trimming cost V 8 bases and J 7 bases; bases outside gene matches: 10. This specimen was peripheral blood, taken from a patient treated with photon-based radiotherapy. The receptor was isolated from a man in his forties or fifties with gastric cancer. The chain couples TRBV6-1 to TRBJ2-1, with 11 bases lining up with TRBD2. CDR3 sequence: CASLSGTSGLNEQFF. In nucleotides, the CDR3 is TGTGCCAGCCTTTCCGGGACTAGCGGATTAAATGAGCAGTTCTTC.